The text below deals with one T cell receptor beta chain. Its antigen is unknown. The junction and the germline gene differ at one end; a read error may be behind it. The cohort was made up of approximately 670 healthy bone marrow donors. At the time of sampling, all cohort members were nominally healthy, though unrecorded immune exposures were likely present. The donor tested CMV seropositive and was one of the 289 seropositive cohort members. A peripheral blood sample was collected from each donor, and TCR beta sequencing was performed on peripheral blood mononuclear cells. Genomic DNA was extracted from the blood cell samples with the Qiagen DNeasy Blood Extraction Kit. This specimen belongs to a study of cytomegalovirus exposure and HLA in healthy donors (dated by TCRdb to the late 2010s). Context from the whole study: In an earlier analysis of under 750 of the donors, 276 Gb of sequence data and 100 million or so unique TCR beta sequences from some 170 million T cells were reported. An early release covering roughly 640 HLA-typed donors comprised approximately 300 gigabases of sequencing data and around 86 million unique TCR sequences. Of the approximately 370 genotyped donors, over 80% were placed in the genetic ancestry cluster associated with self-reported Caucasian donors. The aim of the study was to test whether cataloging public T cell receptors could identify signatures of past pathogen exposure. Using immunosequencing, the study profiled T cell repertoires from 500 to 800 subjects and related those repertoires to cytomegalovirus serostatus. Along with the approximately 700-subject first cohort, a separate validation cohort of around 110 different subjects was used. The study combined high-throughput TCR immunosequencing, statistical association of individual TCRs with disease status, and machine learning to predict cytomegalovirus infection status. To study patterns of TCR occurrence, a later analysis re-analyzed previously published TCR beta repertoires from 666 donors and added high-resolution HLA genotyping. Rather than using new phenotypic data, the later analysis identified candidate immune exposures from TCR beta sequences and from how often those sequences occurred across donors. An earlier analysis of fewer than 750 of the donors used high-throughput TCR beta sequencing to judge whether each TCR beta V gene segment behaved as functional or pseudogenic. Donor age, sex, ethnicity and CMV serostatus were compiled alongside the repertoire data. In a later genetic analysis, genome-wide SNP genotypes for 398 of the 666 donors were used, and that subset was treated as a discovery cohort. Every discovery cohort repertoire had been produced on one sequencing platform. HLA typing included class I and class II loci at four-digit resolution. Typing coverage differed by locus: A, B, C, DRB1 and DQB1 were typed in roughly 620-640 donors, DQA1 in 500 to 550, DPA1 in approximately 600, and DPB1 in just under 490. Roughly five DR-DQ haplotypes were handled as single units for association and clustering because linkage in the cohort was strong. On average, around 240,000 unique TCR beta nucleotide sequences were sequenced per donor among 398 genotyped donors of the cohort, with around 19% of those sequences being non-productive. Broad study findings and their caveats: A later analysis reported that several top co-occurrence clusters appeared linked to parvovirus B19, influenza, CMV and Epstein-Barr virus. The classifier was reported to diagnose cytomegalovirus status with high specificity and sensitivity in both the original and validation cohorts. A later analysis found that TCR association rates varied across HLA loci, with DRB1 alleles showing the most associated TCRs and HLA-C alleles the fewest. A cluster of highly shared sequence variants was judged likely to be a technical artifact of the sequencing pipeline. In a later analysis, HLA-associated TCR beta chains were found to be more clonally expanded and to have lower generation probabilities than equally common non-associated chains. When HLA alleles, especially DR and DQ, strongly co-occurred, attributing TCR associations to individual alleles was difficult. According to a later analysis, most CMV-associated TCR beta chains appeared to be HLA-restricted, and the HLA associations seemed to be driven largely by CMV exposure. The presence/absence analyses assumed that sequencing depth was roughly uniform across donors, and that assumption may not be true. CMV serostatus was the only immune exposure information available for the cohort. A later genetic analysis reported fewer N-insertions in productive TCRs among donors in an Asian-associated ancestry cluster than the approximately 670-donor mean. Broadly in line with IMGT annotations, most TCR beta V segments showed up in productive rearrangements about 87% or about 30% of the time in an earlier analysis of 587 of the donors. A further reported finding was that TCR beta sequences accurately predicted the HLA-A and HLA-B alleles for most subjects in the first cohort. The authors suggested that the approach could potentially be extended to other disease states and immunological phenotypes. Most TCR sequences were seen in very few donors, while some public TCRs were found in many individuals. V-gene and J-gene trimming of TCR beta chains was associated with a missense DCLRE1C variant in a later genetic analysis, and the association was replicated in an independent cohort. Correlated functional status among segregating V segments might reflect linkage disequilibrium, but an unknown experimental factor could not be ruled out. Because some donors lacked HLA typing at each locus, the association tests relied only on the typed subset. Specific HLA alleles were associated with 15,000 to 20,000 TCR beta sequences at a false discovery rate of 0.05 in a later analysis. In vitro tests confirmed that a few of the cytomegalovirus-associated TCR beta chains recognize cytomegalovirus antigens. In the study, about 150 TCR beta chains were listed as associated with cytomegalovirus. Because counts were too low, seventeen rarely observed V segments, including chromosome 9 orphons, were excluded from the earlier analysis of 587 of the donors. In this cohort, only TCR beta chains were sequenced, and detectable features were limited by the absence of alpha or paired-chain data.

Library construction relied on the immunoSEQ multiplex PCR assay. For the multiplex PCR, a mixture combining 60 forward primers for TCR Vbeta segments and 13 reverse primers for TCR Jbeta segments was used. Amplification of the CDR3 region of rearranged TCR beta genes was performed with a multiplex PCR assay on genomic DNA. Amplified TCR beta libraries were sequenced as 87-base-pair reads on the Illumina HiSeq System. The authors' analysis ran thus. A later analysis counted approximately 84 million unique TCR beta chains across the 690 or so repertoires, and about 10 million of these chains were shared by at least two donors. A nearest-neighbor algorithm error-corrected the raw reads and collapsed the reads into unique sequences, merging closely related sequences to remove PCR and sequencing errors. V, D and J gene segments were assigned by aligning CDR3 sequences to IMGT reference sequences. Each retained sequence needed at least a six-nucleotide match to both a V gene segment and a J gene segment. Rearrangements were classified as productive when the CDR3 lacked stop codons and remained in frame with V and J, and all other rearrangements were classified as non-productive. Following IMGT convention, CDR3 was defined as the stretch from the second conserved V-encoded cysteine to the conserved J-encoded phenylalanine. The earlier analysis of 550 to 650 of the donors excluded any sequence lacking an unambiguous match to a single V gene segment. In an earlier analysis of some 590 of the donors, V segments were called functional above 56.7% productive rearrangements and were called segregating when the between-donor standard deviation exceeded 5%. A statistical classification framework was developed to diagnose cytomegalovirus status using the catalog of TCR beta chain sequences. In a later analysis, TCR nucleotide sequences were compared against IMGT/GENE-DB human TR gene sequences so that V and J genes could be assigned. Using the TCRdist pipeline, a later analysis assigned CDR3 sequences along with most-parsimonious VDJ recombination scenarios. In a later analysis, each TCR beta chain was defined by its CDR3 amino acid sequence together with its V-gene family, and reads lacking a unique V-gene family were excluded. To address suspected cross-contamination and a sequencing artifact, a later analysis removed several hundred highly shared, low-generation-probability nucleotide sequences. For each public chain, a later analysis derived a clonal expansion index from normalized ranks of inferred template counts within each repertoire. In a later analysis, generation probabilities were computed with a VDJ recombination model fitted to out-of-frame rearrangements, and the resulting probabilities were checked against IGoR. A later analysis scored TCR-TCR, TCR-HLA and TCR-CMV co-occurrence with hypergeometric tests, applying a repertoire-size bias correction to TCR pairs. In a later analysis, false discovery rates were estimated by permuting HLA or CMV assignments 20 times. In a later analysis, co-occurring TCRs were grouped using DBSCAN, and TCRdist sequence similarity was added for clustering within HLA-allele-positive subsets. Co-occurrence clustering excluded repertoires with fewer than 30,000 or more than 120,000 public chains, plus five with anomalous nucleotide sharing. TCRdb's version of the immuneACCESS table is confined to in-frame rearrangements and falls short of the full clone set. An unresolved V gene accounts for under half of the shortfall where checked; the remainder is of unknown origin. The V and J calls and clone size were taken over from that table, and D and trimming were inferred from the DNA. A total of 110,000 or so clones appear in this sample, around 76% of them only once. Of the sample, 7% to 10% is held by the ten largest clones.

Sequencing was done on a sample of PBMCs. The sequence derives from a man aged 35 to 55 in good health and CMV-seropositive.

Here the CDR3 is given as CASRVGQGRLGANGLTF. The DNA reads TGTGCCAGTCGGGTCGGACAGGGACGGCTGGGGGCCAACGGCCTGACTTTC. The chain is assembled from TRBV19 and TRBJ2-6, with 8 middle bases fitting TRBD1. CDR1 and CDR2 are read off the germline V gene (reference sequence) as LNHDA and SQIVND. The CDR3 covers 17 residues, taking in both the cysteine and the phenylalanine. CDR3 DNA only is kept here, 51 bases in frame from base 1.